The entry that follows covers one T cell receptor (beta chain) sequence. Its antigen is not known. The data are from a study of response to subunit inactivated influenza vaccine. Study-level findings and limits: Authors suggested each seasonal influenza vaccination recruits few new T cells.

The germline CDR1 and CDR2 sequences are LNHDA and SQIVND (reference sequence). V trimming: 9 bases; J trimming: 4 bases; junction bases outside the gene matches: 8. The CDR3 length is 14 residues. MiXCR was run by TCRdb on the RT-PCR reads, yielding one entry per CDR3 protein. This sample has 530,000 or so distinct CDR3 sequences, with around 11% found just once. V gene TRBV19 combines with J gene TRBJ2-1; 8 bases are a match to TRBD2. The receptor was isolated from a man over 45 who received an inactivated influenza vaccine. The sample was PBMCs from blood, taken on the day of vaccination. This CDR3 is CASHTGTSYNEQFF. CDR3 nucleotide sequence: TGTGCCAGCCATACCGGGACTAGTTACAATGAGCAGTTCTTC.